The 8 T cell receptor beta chains listed next were all sequenced from one sample in a study of cytomegalovirus exposure and HLA in healthy donors. Primers for the PCR totalled 60 Vbeta and 13 Jbeta. TCRdb's copy holds only in-frame clones and misses some; the assay was immunoSEQ multiplex PCR. In the table there are about 150,000 clones, 60% to 85% of which are singletons. Sequences were obtained from PBMCs. Source of these receptors: a woman aged 40 to 49 in good health and CMV-seronegative.

The table lists this clone with a count of one. V gene TRBV27 combines with J gene TRBJ1-1; 9 bases align to TRBD1. In germline, CDR1 is MNHEY, CDR2 SMNVEV (reference sequence). The CDR3 has 14 residues. V dropped 7 bases and J dropped 5; count of bases not matched to a gene: 8. Written as DNA, the CDR3 is TGTGCCAGCACCCTAACAGGGGGCAATACTGAAGCTTTCTTT. This gives the protein CASTLTGGNTEAFF.

The chain is built from TRBV21-1 and TRBJ1-5; the table calls TRBD1, which could not be checked here. TRBV21-1 is marked as a pseudogene. The CDR3 length is 17 residues. CDR3 loop: CASSKATGSYGNQPQHF. CDR3 DNA: TGTGCCAGCAGCAAAGCGACAGGGAGTTACGGCAATCAGCCCCAGCATTTT.

The chain uses TRBV2 and TRBJ2-7; 7 nucleotides line up with TRBD1. Losses at the gene ends were 6 bases for V and 4 bases for J; bases not matched to a gene: 6. CDR3 length: 13 amino acids. Germline lookup yields CDR1 SNHLY and CDR2 FYNNEI. CDR3: CASSADREYEQYF. CDR3 DNA: TGTGCCAGCAGCGCAGACAGGGAGTACGAGCAGTACTTC.

V gene TRBV13 combines with J gene TRBJ1-2, with TRBD1 matching 8 bases. The CDR3 contains 13 residues. With 6 bases clipped from V and 4 bases from J, the junction kept 4 bases outside the gene matches. Per germline, CDR1 PRHDT and CDR2 FYEKMQ (reference sequence). The CDR3 here is CASRSGGPYGYTF. The DNA of the CDR3 is TGTGCCAGCAGGTCAGGGGGCCCCTATGGCTACACCTTC.

V usage is TRBV7-8 and J usage is TRBJ2-3; the match to TRBD1 covers 7 bases. The CDR3 consists of 15 residues. The V and J ends lost 5 bases and 2 bases, in that order; junction bases with no gene match: 7. The germline CDR1 and CDR2 sequences are SGHVS and FQNEAQ. CDR3: CASSLSGTVTDTQYF. CDR3 coding DNA: TGTGCCAGCAGCCTCTCCGGGACAGTCACAGATACGCAGTATTTT.

This clone was counted a few times. This chain connects TRBV2 to TRBJ2-7; 10 nucleotides match TRBD2. The CDR3 covers 14 residues. The V and J ends lost 6 bases and 2 bases, in that order; junction bases with no gene match: 4. CDR1 SNHLY and CDR2 FYNNEI come from the germline V gene. The DNA of the CDR3 is TGTGCCAGCAGAAGAAGCGGGGGGGCCTACGAGCAGTACTTC. It specifies CASRRSGGAYEQYF.

This sequence joins TRBV4-1 and TRBJ2-3; the D is unclear. CDR1 is MGHRA, CDR2 YSYEKL, per germline. The CDR3 loop spans 14 amino acids. Trimming removed 4 bases at V and 2 bases at J, with 10 bases between. CDR3: CASSRGLSTDTQYF. The CDR3 DNA reads as TGCGCCAGCAGCCGAGGTCTTTCCACAGATACGCAGTATTTT.

Points on this clone: A junction end diverges from the germline sequence, so it may reflect a read error. The chain couples TRBV27 to TRBJ1-4, with TRBD1 matching over 7 bases. The CDR3 spans 16 residues. Germline V lookup: CDR1 MNHEY, CDR2 SMNVEV (reference sequence). The CDR3 here is CASSSPHETGNVKLFF. The DNA for the CDR3 is TGTGCCAGCAGTTCACCCCACGAGACAGGGAATGTAAAACTGTTTTTT.